Below, 14 T cell receptor beta chains from the same sample are listed, as sequenced in a study of T-cell memory formation after mild COVID-19. In TCRdb, the 5' RACE reads were re-called with MiXCR into one record per CDR3 protein. Of fewer than 450,000 distinct CDR3 sequences listed, under 25% are singletons. The sample consisted of PBMCs or a T cell subset sorted from them (not recorded which). The receptors were sampled from an adult woman who had mild COVID-19 (a few samples of this study predate the infection). Cell type and time point are not known.

V is TRBV7-2 and J is TRBJ2-5; no clear D. Trimming took 4 bases from V and 4 from J, leaving 10 bases between them. CDR3 length: 13 amino acids. CDR1 and CDR2 (germline): SGHTA, FQGNSA. The CDR3: CASSSQVGETQYF. In DNA form, the CDR3 reads TGTGCCAGCAGCTCCCAGGTGGGAGAGACCCAGTACTTC.

This rearrangement joins TRBV4-1 to TRBJ1-1; tentative D call: TRBD1 (6 bases). Germline loops: CDR1 MGHRA, CDR2 YSYEKL. The CDR3 spans 14 residues. V lost 4 bases, J lost 4 bases, and 13 bases lay in between. CDR3 region: CASSPQGMGTEAFF. The CDR3 DNA is TGCGCCAGCAGCCCACAGGGAATGGGCACTGAAGCTTTCTTT.

This clonotype occurred a few times. The chain carries TRBV7-2 and TRBJ2-2; 10 bases line up with TRBD1. V trimming: 4 bases; J trimming: 4 bases; junction bases outside the gene matches: 6. This CDR3 has 16 residues. Germline V CDR1 and CDR2: SGHTA, FQGNSA. Here the CDR3 DNA reads TGTGCCAGCAGCTCCCAGACAGGGGGCATCACCGGGGAGCTGTTTTTT. Translation gives CASSSQTGGITGELFF.

In this sample, this clonotype turned up a few times. The chain couples TRBV7-9 to TRBJ2-7; 14 bases match TRBD2. With V trimmed by 2 bases and J by 5 bases, 5 bases remained unmatched. CDR3 length: 16 amino acids. Germline lookup yields CDR1 SEHNR and CDR2 FQNEAQ (reference sequence). Written as DNA, the CDR3 is TGTGCCAGCAGCTTATTTAGGACTAGCGGGAGGAACGAGCAGTACTTC. Encoded protein: CASSLFRTSGRNEQYF.

This clonotype was seen many times. This rearrangement joins TRBV7-8 to TRBJ2-5, with 12 positions matching TRBD2. The V and J ends lost 1 base and 4 bases, in that order; junction bases with no gene match: 7. The CDR3 extends over 17 amino acids. Germline assignment: CDR1 SGHVS and CDR2 FQNEAQ. The CDR3 DNA is TGTGCCAGCAGCTTAGGTCTAGCGGGAGGGCCTCGAGAGACCCAGTACTTC. Protein sequence: CASSLGLAGGPRETQYF. The variable domain in full, with the rest retrieved from reference TRBV7-8 and TRBJ2-5, is GAGVSQSPRYKVAKRGQDVALRCDPISGHVSLFWYQQALGQGPEFLTYFQNEAQLDKSGLPSDRFFAERPEGSVSTLKIQRTQQEDSAVYLCASSLGLAGGPRETQYFGPGTRLLVL.

This clonotype was observed a handful of times. The chain recombines TRBV6-6 with TRBJ1-1, with D possibly being TRBD1 (5 bases). The CDR3 is 18 amino acids. The germline CDR1 and CDR2 sequences are MNHNY and SVGAGI (reference sequence). Deletions cut 0 bases from V and 4 bases from J, with 21 bases between. CDR3 DNA sequence: TGTGCCAGCAGTTACTCGATTCTCCAGGACAAGTTGGGCACTGAAGCTTTCTTT. This codes for CASSYSILQDKLGTEAFF.

This clonotype has just one count. A read error may produce the germline difference seen at one junction end. The V gene is TRBV7-2, the J gene TRBJ2-1; D not resolved. The CDR3 spans 13 residues. The germline CDR1 and CDR2 sequences are SGHTA and FQGNSA. As DNA, the CDR3 is TGTGCCAGCAGCTTAGCGGGTGGGGTAGAGCAGCTCTTC. This gives the protein CASSLAGGVEQLF.

CDR3 in DNA: TGCGCCAGCAGCCATACAGATGCTAGCTCCTACGAGCAGTACTTC. Protein: CASSHTDASSYEQYF. The chain carries TRBV4-1 and TRBJ2-7; D uncertain. The CDR3 covers 15 residues. Trimming removed 3 bases from V and 0 bases from J, with 12 bases in between. The V gene's germline CDR1 is MGHRA and CDR2 YSYEKL.

V and J are TRBV7-2 and TRBJ2-7; 11 bases map to TRBD2. Germline-derived CDR1 and CDR2 are SGHTA and FQGNSA. The CDR3 covers 15 residues. V gave up 4 bases and J gave up 2 bases; unmatched junction bases: 4. The CDR3 sequence is CASSSQGLAAYEQYF. The CDR3 region has the DNA TGTGCCAGCAGCTCGCAGGGACTAGCGGCCTACGAGCAGTACTTC.

This clonotype occurred a few times. The chain employs TRBV12-3 or TRBV12-4 and TRBJ2-3; D gene uncertain. Trimming took 6 bases from V and 6 from J, leaving 10 bases between them. The CDR3 spans 12 residues. CDR3 loop: CASSGLADTQYF. In DNA form, the CDR3 reads TGTGCCAGCAGCGGGCTGGCGGATACGCAGTATTTT.

The gene calls are TRBV30 and TRBJ2-3; D remains unclear. The CDR3 is made up of 14 amino acids. Germline CDR1 GTSNPN, CDR2 SVGIG (reference sequence). Trimming left V 0 bases short and J 0 bases short, with 7 bases between. CDR3 sequence reads: CAWSVDRSTDTQYF. The CDR3 bases are TGTGCCTGGAGTGTAGACCGAAGCACAGATACGCAGTATTTT.

The chain combines TRBV7-3 with TRBJ2-1; 7 bases line up with TRBD1. This CDR3 has 15 residues. In germline, CDR1 is SGHTA, CDR2 FQGTGA. The ends lost 4 bases at V and 5 bases at J; junction bases unmatched: 8. CDR3 loop: CASSSGQAMHNEQFF. CDR3 nucleotides: TGTGCCAGCAGCTCCGGACAGGCTATGCACAATGAGCAGTTCTTC.

The gene calls are TRBV6-2 or TRBV6-3 and TRBJ1-1; D gene unclear. Germline CDR1 reads MNHEY; CDR2 reads SVGEGT. CDR3 length: 13 amino acids. V shed 7 bases and J shed 0 bases, with 9 bases lying between them. Here the CDR3 reads CASIMDMNTEAFF. Written as DNA, the CDR3 is TGTGCCAGCATCATGGATATGAACACTGAAGCTTTCTTT.

This clonotype came up many times. V is TRBV7-6 and J is TRBJ2-1; D might be TRBD2 (7 bases). The CDR3 is made up of 14 amino acids. V was cut by 1 base and J by 9 bases, with 13 bases left in between. In germline, CDR1 is SGHVS, CDR2 FNYEAQ. The DNA of the CDR3 is TGTGCCAGCAGCTTAGTGGAGGGAGGGGGTGAGCAGTTCTTC. Translation gives CASSLVEGGGEQFF.